Shown below are 15 T cell receptor beta chains from a single sample sequenced in a study of shared T cell receptors in the human thymus. The data were produced by immunoSEQ multiplex PCR, yet TCRdb's version contains in-frame clones alone and is incomplete. This table holds 500,000 to 850,000 clones, 80% to 90% found once. The same sample was also used in a study of human thymus T cells.

Sequencing was done on a sample of thymocytes. Receptor source: a boy in the first two years of life with a congenital heart defect.

J is TRBJ2-6 and V is TRBV27, with D perhaps matching TRBD2 (6 bases). V shed 2 bases and J shed 2 bases, with 7 bases lying between them. The length of the CDR3 is 15 residues. The germline gives CDR1 MNHEY, CDR2 SMNVEV (reference sequence). CDR3 nucleotide sequence: TGTGCCAGCAGTTTAAGGGAGGCTGGGGCCAACGTCCTGACTTTC. It yields the protein CASSLREAGANVLTF.

CDR3 protein: CASSSFGGRRPNEQFF. DNA of the CDR3: TGTGCCAGCAGCTCCTTTGGCGGGAGAAGGCCTAATGAGCAGTTCTTC. This chain joins TRBV7-8 and TRBJ2-1; the match to TRBD2 covers 7 bases. CDR3 length: 16 residues. Trimming removed 4 bases from V and 7 bases from J; junction bases left unmatched: 13. Germline CDR1 is SGHVS and CDR2 is FQNEAQ.

The rearrangement uses TRBV4-1 and TRBJ2-5; a weak D match, TRBD2 (8 bases). CDR3 length: 18 residues. The ends were cut back, 4 bases at V and 5 bases at J, with 26 bases in the middle. CDR1 is MGHRA, CDR2 YSYEKL, per germline. The CDR3 protein is CASSPKFFGRGHLETQYF. The CDR3 DNA follows: TGCGCCAGCAGCCCCAAGTTTTTCGGGAGGGGGCATCTTGAGACCCAGTACTTC.

This rearrangement joins TRBV6-5 to TRBJ2-7; 8 bases align to TRBD1. With 4 bases clipped from V and 4 bases from J, the junction kept 12 bases outside the gene matches. This CDR3 spans 16 amino acids. The germline gives CDR1 MNHEY, CDR2 SVGAGI. CDR3 residues: CASSCSAGTGLYEQYF. The CDR3 bases are TGTGCCAGCAGTTGCTCCGCCGGGACAGGTTTGTACGAGCAGTACTTC.

This clone was observed a single time. The chain couples TRBV28 to TRBJ2-2, with 10 bases matching TRBD2. The length of the CDR3 is 17 residues. The germline gives CDR1 MDHEN, CDR2 SYDVKM. V was clipped by 6 bases and J by 0 bases; unmatched bases: 7. This CDR3 reads CASSPPAGGSNTGELFF. CDR3 sequence (DNA): TGTGCCAGCAGCCCCCCAGCGGGGGGGTCGAACACCGGGGAGCTGTTTTTT.

The chain combines TRBV27 with TRBJ2-1; D is perhaps TRBD1 (5 bases). Trimming left V 6 bases short and J 8 bases short, with 20 bases between. From germline, CDR1 is MNHEY and CDR2 SMNVEV (reference sequence). This CDR3 spans 15 amino acids. The DNA of the CDR3 is TGTGCCAGCAGCAGACGAAACTCCCAGGGATATGAGCAGTTCTTC. Its translation: CASSRRNSQGYEQFF.

V and J are TRBV19 and TRBJ1-2; the D gene is possibly TRBD1 (5 bases). V lost 7 bases to trimming and J lost 2 bases, with 20 bases between them. CDR1 is LNHDA and CDR2 is SQIVND in the germline V gene (reference sequence). The CDR3 has 16 residues. CDR3 nucleotide sequence: TGTGCCAGTACCCGGGGGGTCGAGGGAGAGAACTATGGCTACACCTTC. Protein sequence: CASTRGVEGENYGYTF.

This chain joins TRBV2 and TRBJ2-7, with 10 positions matching TRBD1. V gave up 4 bases and J gave up 5 bases; unmatched junction bases: 5. This CDR3 has 14 residues. Germline lookup yields CDR1 SNHLY and CDR2 FYNNEI. CDR3 amino acids: CASSAGTGDDEQYF. The CDR3 DNA reads TGTGCCAGCAGTGCCGGGACAGGGGACGACGAGCAGTACTTC.

In this sample, this clone turned up a few times. CDR3 DNA sequence: TGCGCCAGCAGCCAAGATATATTCGTCGGACAGGAAGGTGAAAAACTGTTTTTT. Translation: CASSQDIFVGQEGEKLFF. The chain combines TRBV4-3 with TRBJ1-4; 7 bases match TRBD1. V gave up 0 bases and J gave up 7 bases; unmatched junction bases: 14. The CDR3 has 18 amino acids. Germline V gene data show CDR1 as LGHNA and CDR2 as YSLEER.

V and J are TRBV28 and TRBJ2-2; D is possibly TRBD2 (8 bases). The CDR3 loop spans 16 amino acids. Trimming cost V 5 bases and J 5 bases, with 18 bases left between them. Per germline, CDR1 MDHEN and CDR2 SYDVKM. In DNA form, the CDR3 reads TGTGCCAGCAGTCGTCATATAGCGGGACAGACCGGGGAGCTGTTTTTT. Translated: CASSRHIAGQTGELFF.

This clone showed up just once. V and J are TRBV21-1 and TRBJ2-3; no check of the table's D call, TRBD2, against the DNA was made. TRBV21-1 is shown as a pseudogene. This CDR3 comprises 13 residues. For the CDR3, the DNA is TGTGCCAGCAGGGAGACTAGCACAGATACGCAGTATTTT. It specifies CASRETSTDTQYF.

The gene calls are TRBV19 and TRBJ2-7; D gene unclear. From germline, CDR1 is LNHDA and CDR2 SQIVND (reference sequence). V dropped 3 bases and J dropped 3 bases, with 9 bases sitting between them. This CDR3 has 13 amino acids. CDR3 sequence: CASSISSLYEQYF. The CDR3 DNA reads as TGTGCCAGTAGTATTTCTTCCCTCTACGAGCAGTACTTC.

The V call is TRBV7-9, the J call TRBJ2-7; TRBD1 matches 7 bases. The trim removed 6 bases at V and 3 bases at J, leaving 5 bases unmatched. CDR1 is SEHNR, CDR2 FQNEAQ, per germline (reference sequence). The CDR3 covers 13 residues. The CDR3 loop reads CASRSGTDYEQYF. CDR3 bases: TGTGCCAGCAGGTCCGGGACAGACTACGAGCAGTACTTC.

V and J are TRBV5-1 and TRBJ1-2, with 9 bases identical to TRBD1. With V trimmed by 4 bases and J by 4 bases, 8 bases remained unmatched. CDR3 length: 15 residues. Germline CDR1 SGHRS, CDR2 YFSETQ. The CDR3 coding sequence is TGCGCCAGCAGCCATGCACAGGGGGCCGGCTATGGCTACACCTTC. Translated, it gives CASSHAQGAGYGYTF.

The chain couples TRBV28 to TRBJ1-4, with 7 nucleotides matching TRBD1. Germline trimming cut 10 bases from V and 4 bases from J; bases unmatched to any gene: 9. CDR1 is MDHEN and CDR2 is SYDVKM in the germline V gene. The CDR3 totals 14 residues. CDR3 sequence (DNA): TGTGCCACCGAGACGGGACAGTATAATGAAAAACTGTTTTTT. This sequence encodes CATETGQYNEKLFF.